These 27 T cell receptor beta chains came from one sample sequenced in a study of control samples from healthy donors and cancer patients. Sequencing used immunoSEQ multiplex PCR; TCRdb keeps in-frame clones, though not all of them. The repertoire holds 150,000 to 200,000 clones, 85% to 90% seen once, with 12% in the top ten. The source material was blood. Every receptor here comes from a man aged 25-45 years in good health.

This clone was counted only a few times. CDR3 in DNA: TGTGCCAGCAGTTCGCGGGACGGGGAGACCCAGTACTTC. It is translated as CASSSRDGETQYF. The chain employs TRBV12-3 or TRBV12-4 and TRBJ2-5; D might be TRBD2 (6 bases). V was pared by 4 bases and J by 5 bases, with 11 bases between. The CDR3 extends over 13 amino acids.

The chain joins TRBV25-1 to TRBJ1-1; D ambiguous. CDR3 length: 15 amino acids. From germline, CDR1 is MGHDK and CDR2 SYGVNS. Between the trimmed V and J ends, which lost 6 bases and 0 bases, there was a span of 14 bases. The CDR3 region is CASRSSELMNTEAFF. The CDR3, as DNA: TGTGCCAGCAGGAGCAGCGAACTCATGAACACTGAAGCTTTCTTT.

This chain connects TRBV6-1 to TRBJ2-1; TRBD2 aligns across 11 bases. The germline V gene has CDR1 MNHNS and CDR2 SASEGT. The CDR3 has 15 residues. V shed 2 bases, J shed 7 bases, and the junction held 4 bases outside the gene matches. CDR3 nucleotide sequence: TGTGCCAGCAGTGAATTGGTAGCGGGAGGGAATGAGCAGTTCTTC. Its translation is CASSELVAGGNEQFF.

The V gene is TRBV20-1, the J gene TRBJ1-3, with no clear D. CDR1 and CDR2 from the germline V gene are DFQATT and SNEGSKA (reference sequence). The CDR3 consists of 10 residues. Trimming took 5 bases from V and 11 from J, leaving 10 bases between them. This CDR3 reads CSAWGPPIYF. The CDR3 coding sequence is TGCAGTGCTTGGGGTCCTCCCATATATTTT.

The chain is built from TRBV3-1 (or the pseudogene TRBV3-2) and TRBJ1-5; D is unclear. Germline V lookup: CDR1 LGHDT, CDR2 YNNKEL (reference sequence). V lost 0 bases to trimming and J lost 5 bases, with 5 bases between them. CDR3 length equals 13 residues. Written as DNA, the CDR3 is TGTGCCAGCAGCCAAGACAGCTATCAGCCCCAGCATTTT. Its protein is CASSQDSYQPQHF.

This chain joins TRBV5-1 and TRBJ1-4; no definite D call. V shed 2 bases and J shed 6 bases, with 2 bases lying between them. Germline lookup yields CDR1 SGHRS and CDR2 YFSETQ. This CDR3 is 11 amino acids long. For the CDR3, the DNA is TGCGCCAGCAGCTTTGATGAAAAACTGTTTTTT. This codes for CASSFDEKLFF.

This chain connects TRBV10-1 to TRBJ2-3; a possible D gene is TRBD2 (6 bases). V lost 6 bases to trimming and J lost 5 bases, with 24 bases between them. Germline V gene data show CDR1 as WNHNN and CDR2 as SYGVQD (reference sequence). The CDR3 sequence is 17 residues long. The CDR3 DNA follows: TGCGCCAGCAGCCTTTTCACCGGGACTCATAAGGGAGATACGCAGTATTTT. It yields the protein CASSLFTGTHKGDTQYF.

The chain combines TRBV21-1 with TRBJ1-2; the table's TRBD1 call for D was not verified on the DNA. TRBV21-1 is termed a pseudogene. The CDR3 loop spans 13 amino acids. CDR3 bases: TGTGCCAGTGACAGGGGGCCCTTCTATGGCTACACCTTC. This sequence encodes CASDRGPFYGYTF.

The chain employs TRBV4-2 and TRBJ1-3, with D uncertain. Germline V gives CDR1 LGHNA, CDR2 YNFKEQ. V was trimmed by 1 base and J by 0 bases, leaving 7 bases between them. The CDR3 is 15 residues long. The CDR3 protein is CASSQAGNSGNTIYF. The DNA of the CDR3 is TGTGCCAGCAGCCAAGCGGGGAACTCTGGAAACACCATATATTTT.

CDR3 in amino acids: CASSLGLAGAYEQYF. DNA for the CDR3: TGTGCCAGCAGCTTGGGACTAGCGGGGGCCTACGAGCAGTACTTC. The V gene is TRBV5-4, the J gene TRBJ2-7; 12 bases map to TRBD2. The CDR3 sequence is 15 residues long. V lost 0 bases to trimming and J lost 2 bases; unmatched junction nucleotides: 0. From germline, CDR1 is SGHNT and CDR2 YYREEE (reference sequence).

V and J are TRBV4-1 and TRBJ2-7; 7 bases agree with TRBD2. After removal of 3 bases from V and 4 bases from J, the junction contained 12 bases not matched to a gene. CDR3 length: 16 amino acids. The germline gives CDR1 MGHRA, CDR2 YSYEKL. For the CDR3, the DNA is TGCGCCAGCAGCCAGGGGTCAAAGGCGGGGGTTTACGAGCAGTACTTC. This gives the protein CASSQGSKAGVYEQYF.

This clone has a single count. The genes are TRBV6-1 and TRBJ1-6; D gene unclear. CDR1 MNHNS and CDR2 SASEGT come from the germline V gene. This CDR3 contains 14 residues. Trimming removed 3 bases from V and 3 bases from J, with 6 bases in between. CDR3 region: CASSEQIYNSPLHF. The CDR3 coding sequence is TGTGCCAGCAGTGAGCAGATCTATAATTCACCCCTCCACTTT.

The CDR3 DNA follows: TGCAGTGCTAGTCGGGGGCCTCTCTACAATGAGCAGTTCTTC. The encoded protein is CSASRGPLYNEQFF. The J gene is TRBJ2-1, the V gene TRBV20-1; D is possibly TRBD1 or TRBD2 (6 bases each). Trimming pared 3 bases from V and 3 bases from J, leaving 12 bases between. The CDR3 totals 14 residues. Germline CDR1 is DFQATT and CDR2 is SNEGSKA (reference sequence).

This chain links TRBV7-9 with TRBJ2-6; D is unresolved. Germline V lookup: CDR1 SEHNR, CDR2 FQNEAQ (reference sequence). The CDR3 spans 15 residues. Trimming shortened V by 4 bases and J by 0 bases, and 7 bases separated the two germline ends. As DNA, the CDR3 is TGTGCCAGCAGCTCTAGAGTCTCTGGGGCCAACGTCCTGACTTTC. Encoded protein: CASSSRVSGANVLTF.

This sequence joins TRBV12-3 or TRBV12-4 and TRBJ2-7; D might be TRBD1 or TRBD2, each matching 5 bases. V lost 4 bases and J lost 9, with 16 bases in between. CDR3 length equals 13 residues. CDR3 protein: CASSSGPASRQYF. CDR3 bases: TGTGCCAGCAGTTCGGGACCAGCGAGTCGGCAGTACTTC.

The chain links TRBV28 to TRBJ2-6; possibly TRBD1 for D (6 bases). This CDR3 comprises 14 residues. Trimming shortened V by 8 bases and J by 2 bases, and 10 bases separated the two germline ends. Germline values: CDR1 MDHEN, CDR2 SYDVKM. The CDR3 coding sequence is TGTGCCAGCGGTTACAGGGCTGGGGCCAACGTCCTGACTTTC. Translating gives CASGYRAGANVLTF.

The chain links TRBV7-9 to TRBJ1-3, with no clear D. The CDR3 consists of 16 residues. Per germline, CDR1 SEHNR and CDR2 FQNEAQ (reference sequence). V was pared by 1 base and J by 0 bases, with 10 bases between. The CDR3 loop is CASSLVVLSSGNTIYF. CDR3 bases: TGTGCCAGCAGCTTAGTAGTTCTGAGCTCTGGAAACACCATATATTTT.

The chain has TRBV5-1 and TRBJ1-1; no reliable D call. The V end lost 3 bases, the J end lost 7 bases, and 16 bases lay between the germline ends. The CDR3 length is 14 residues. Germline V CDR1 and CDR2: SGHRS, YFSETQ. The CDR3 DNA is TGCGCCAGCAGCTACCGGACGGCAGAGGATGAAGCTTTCTTT. It encodes CASSYRTAEDEAFF.

The rearrangement links TRBV28 to TRBJ2-3; TRBD2 might be the D (7 bases). Germline V gene lookup returns CDR1 MDHEN and CDR2 SYDVKM. The V gene lost 3 bases and the J gene lost 4 bases, with 14 bases spanning the gap. The CDR3 sequence is 15 residues long. CDR3 DNA sequence: TGTGCCAGCAGTTTTCGGGGGGCAGGATCAGATACGCAGTATTTT. This translates into CASSFRGAGSDTQYF. The full variable domain, in which reference TRBV28 and TRBJ2-3 provide the parts outside the CDR3, is DVKVTQSSRYLVKRTGEKVFLECVQDMDHENMFWYRQDPGLGLRLIYFSYDVKMKEKGDIPEGYSVSREKKERFSLILESASTNQTSMYLCASSFRGAGSDTQYFGPGTRLTVL.

The chain is built from TRBV14 and TRBJ1-2, with 7 positions matching TRBD1. CDR1 and CDR2 from the germline V gene are SGHDN and FVKESK. J lost 4 bases, V lost 4 bases, and 9 bases had no gene match. The CDR3 sequence is 15 residues long. CDR3 nucleotides: TGTGCCAGCAGCCTGGGACAGACGGGGAGCTATGGCTACACCTTC. It is translated as CASSLGQTGSYGYTF.

The chain is built from TRBV4-3 and TRBJ2-5, with TRBD2 identical over 8 bases. V was clipped by 0 bases and J by 1 base; unmatched bases: 4. Germline V gene lookup returns CDR1 LGHNA and CDR2 YSLEER. The CDR3 contains 16 residues. CDR3 region: CASSQDGAGGQETQYF. CDR3 bases: TGCGCCAGCAGCCAAGACGGGGCGGGGGGCCAAGAGACCCAGTACTTC.

The V call is TRBV9, the J call TRBJ2-3; 8 positions match TRBD2. CDR1 is SGDLS and CDR2 is YYNGEE in the germline V gene. The CDR3 has 16 amino acids. V shed 4 bases and J 2 bases; nucleotides not matched to a gene: 9. CDR3 in amino acids: CASSPIAGLTTDTQYF. In DNA, the CDR3 is TGTGCCAGCAGCCCTATAGCGGGATTGACCACAGATACGCAGTATTTT.

This chain joins TRBV6-2 or TRBV6-3 and TRBJ1-1; D is uncertain. CDR1 and CDR2 (germline): MNHEY, SVGEGT. V gave up 2 bases and J gave up 4 bases, with 8 bases separating them. This CDR3 is 13 amino acids long. Here the CDR3 reads CASSYTESTEAFF. CDR3 sequence (DNA): TGTGCCAGCAGTTACACAGAGAGCACTGAAGCTTTCTTT.

The gene calls are TRBV28 and TRBJ2-7; a weak D match, TRBD2 (5 bases). Germline V gene lookup returns CDR1 MDHEN and CDR2 SYDVKM. V lost 6 bases, J lost 6 bases, and 12 bases lay in between. The CDR3 contains 12 residues. In DNA, the CDR3 is TGTGCCAGCAGCGCGACTAAGGGCGAGCAGTACTTC. Its protein is CASSATKGEQYF. Complete variable domain (other parts from reference TRBV28 and TRBJ2-7): DVKVTQSSRYLVKRTGEKVFLECVQDMDHENMFWYRQDPGLGLRLIYFSYDVKMKEKGDIPEGYSVSREKKERFSLILESASTNQTSMYLCASSATKGEQYFGPGTRLTVT.

The rearrangement links TRBV9 to TRBJ2-4, with TRBD1 matching over 8 bases. The CDR3 is made up of 18 amino acids. Germline loops: CDR1 SGDLS, CDR2 YYNGEE. V dropped 0 bases and J dropped 1; count of bases not matched to a gene: 9. CDR3 region: CASSVGPGQVRAKNIQYF. The DNA for the CDR3 is TGTGCCAGCAGCGTAGGTCCGGGACAGGTGAGGGCCAAAAACATTCAGTACTTC. The variable domain in full, with the rest retrieved from reference TRBV9 and TRBJ2-4, is DSGVTQTPKHLITATGQRVTLRCSPRSGDLSVYWYQQSLDQGLQFLIQYYNGEERAKGNILERFSAQQFPDLHSELNLSSLELGDSALYFCASSVGPGQVRAKNIQYFGAGTRLSVL.

V usage is TRBV4-2 and J usage is TRBJ2-5; TRBD2 matches at 8 bases. This CDR3 comprises 16 residues. Germline V gene data show CDR1 as LGHNA and CDR2 as YNFKEQ. J lost 5 bases, V lost 0 bases, and 8 bases had no gene match. The CDR3 is CASSQDAPLAGETQYF. The CDR3 DNA reads as TGTGCCAGCAGCCAAGACGCCCCATTAGCGGGGGAGACCCAGTACTTC.

This clone was picked up one time. The chain joins TRBV5-1 to TRBJ1-3, with D tentatively TRBD1 (5 bases). Trimming stripped 0 bases from V and 0 bases from J, with 7 bases between. This CDR3 spans 15 amino acids. Germline lookup yields CDR1 SGHRS and CDR2 YFSETQ. CDR3 sequence: CASSLVTGSGNTIYF. The DNA of the CDR3 is TGCGCCAGCAGCTTGGTAACAGGCTCTGGAAACACCATATATTTT.